This T cell receptor (beta chain) was profiled in a study of shared clonotypes between healthy human individuals (dated by TCRdb to about 2020). Notes on the research overall: A couple of women and a few men aged 18 to 49 years were included in the cohort. Per donor, three plates each were used for CD4 naive and CD4 memory, two for CD8 naive, and one for CD8 memory. Blood TCR repertoires of about five healthy adults were deeply sequenced to estimate repertoire size and the extent of clonotype sharing between individuals. To increase sequencing depth and limit assay-specific biases, different laboratories used diverse techniques to prepare libraries and sequence TCR repertoires. Between about 0.9 and 9 billion PBMCs per donor were obtained by leukapheresis.

This clone came up once. It lacks a known antigen. No per-base quality is available; no much larger clone lies one base away. The donors were healthy, HIV-negative adults who had no recently reported acute infections or vaccinations. Every donor was a Caucasian adult living in Nashville, Tennessee, USA. CD4+ T cells were enriched by magnetic negative selection, after which naive cells were positively selected on CD45RA and the negative fraction was taken as the memory subset. Blood was obtained by leukapheresis, after which PBMCs were separated by Ficoll-Histopaque density gradient centrifugation and cryopreserved in liquid nitrogen vapor phase. Analytical flow cytometry was used to check the purity and quantity of every magnetically sorted T cell population. Each sorted fraction had its genomic DNA isolated and then quantified by UV absorbance on a Nanodrop 2000c. Using the deep immunoSEQ assay, TCR CDR3 regions were amplified from genomic DNA by multiplex PCR. Extracted genomic DNA from each cell subset was spread evenly across all wells of several immunoSEQ 96-well plates, with each plate serving as a replicate. For sorted subsets, roughly 200 ng of genomic DNA, equivalent to some 30,000 T cell genomes, went into each replicate PCR. The purified libraries were quantified using a Qubit 3.0 fluorometer, sized with a Bioanalyzer 2100, and then quantified again using the KAPA Library Quantification kit. Every immunoSEQ 96-well plate was sequenced on a separate single-read 150-cycle Illumina NextSeq 550 flow cell. Under the source paper's analysis protocol: Because the immunoSEQ output included only junctional sequences and no quality scores, the filtering could not be the same as the filtering used for full-length reads. To assign V/J genes and CDR3, sequences were annotated using PyIR, a Python wrapper for IgBLAST v1.9, with IMGT germline references. Reads were filtered out if the reads had weak V/J assignments (E-value above 1e-6), no CDR3, stop codons, out-of-frame junctions, or ambiguous translated residues. V3J clonotypes were defined as sequences sharing the same inferred V gene, J gene, and CDR3 amino acid sequence. To compute the percentage overlap between repertoires, the number of shared unique clonotypes was divided by the size of the smaller repertoire. Richness of each repertoire was evaluated using RTK rarefaction, the Chao1 estimator, and Recon v2.1 estimates of unobserved clonotypes. Generation probabilities were computed with OLGA for all TCRbeta clonotypes obtained by the gDNA method from a few donors. The table comes from immuneACCESS by way of TCRdb, which keeps in-frame sequences with V and J called. Part of the clones is missing from these tables; in studies checked, under half for an unresolved V gene and the rest for unknown reasons. V and J calls and clone size follow that table, whereas D and trimming were derived from the DNA. The sample table shows nearly 1 million clones, and approximately 76% are seen once. Over 1.3% of the sample lies in the top ten.

Overall study results and their limits: Pairwise subsampling indicated that sequencing depth was expected to affect the degree of clonotype sharing among donors. When a handful of donors were compared, the shared fraction of clonotypes was approximately 5% for naive CD4, 3.5% to 4% for naive CD8, 2.3% for memory CD4, and 0.4% for memory CD8. Sampling was restricted to blood, and TCR repertoires in tissue are likely to differ from TCR repertoires in blood. Larger estimated clonotype richness was generally found for naive subsets than for memory subsets. Rarefaction of sorted-subset datasets indicated incomplete sequencing despite the large sequencing depth. Clonotypes shared by all four sorted-subset donors showed higher generation probabilities than non-shared clonotypes. The genetic and exposure-history diversity represented was limited by the small number of donors.

The TCR originated in a man between 18 and 35 years old in good health. The sample was memory CD4+ T cells sorted from blood. In light of the paper, this sample's cell subset or site label describes: CD45RA-negative fraction.

The CDR3 reads as follows: CASSRRFNQPQHF. The bases read TGTGCCAGCAGCCGGCGGTTTAATCAGCCCCAGCATTTT. In this chain, TRBV5-6 is recombined with TRBJ1-5; the D gene remains uncertain. Taken from cysteine to phenylalanine, the CDR3 has 13 residues. Here the CDR3 DNA is all that survives: 39 bases in frame from base 1. The junction shows trimming of 4 bases on V and 4 bases on J, plus 9 bases between the germline ends. CDR1 SGHDT and CDR2 YYEEEE are derived from the germline V gene.